Reported below is one TCR beta chain. The CDR3 consists of 14 residues. Germline CDR1 reads MNHEY; CDR2 reads SMNVEV (reference sequence). With V trimmed by 6 bases and J by 4 bases, 7 bases remained unmatched. The authors prepared the TCRbeta library with unique molecular identifiers. Each CDR3 protein is one row after TCRdb ran MiXCR on the PCR reads. The sample comprises 70,000 to 95,000 distinct CDR3 sequences, around 18% of which are singletons, and around half rests with the top ten. This record belongs to a study of T-cell reconstitution after alpha-beta-depleted transplantation in children. This clonotype was obtained from a male patient aged 2-10 years who had a stem cell transplant for acute lymphoblastic leukemia, so the T cells may come from the graft donor. The sample consisted of PBMCs, mostly from graft donor cells, taken 360 days after TCRalphabeta/CD19-depleted stem cell transplant. The V gene is TRBV27, the J gene TRBJ2-3, with 7 bases that match TRBD2. CDR3 in DNA: TGTGCCAGCAGCAGACTAGGGAGGGCAGATACGCAGTATTTT. It specifies CASSRLGRADTQYF.